The rows below give T cell receptor beta chains drawn from one sample of a study of blood T cell repertoires in COVID-19. Sequencing was performed with immunoSEQ multiplex PCR; in TCRdb, only in-frame clones are kept and a portion is missing. The data contain about 94,000 clones, about 80% of them singletons. The sequencing input was peripheral blood. These receptors were collected from a man between 60 and 75 years old with acute or convalescent COVID-19. Both conserved end residues are part of each CDR3. A D gene is named only where the DNA matches it firmly. The size entry is marked missing in some rows and otherwise reads once, few, many or a size class.

>TRBV11-2|14|.|.|TRBJ2-2
TGTGCCAGCAGCTCTCTTAGTGGCACCGGGGAGCTGTTTTTT
CASSSLSGTGELFF
>TRBV6-5|12|.|.|TRBJ1-1
TGTGCCACGGGACTGACGAACACTGAAGCTTTCTTT
CATGLTNTEAFF
>TRBV4-3|15|.|.|TRBJ1-4
TGCGCCAGCAGCCAGAACACCCTAACTAATGAAAAACTGTTTTTT
CASSQNTLTNEKLFF
>TRBV15|15|.|TRBD1|TRBJ1-5
TGTGCCACCAGCAAAGGGACAGGGGACAATCAGCCCCAGCATTTT
CATSKGTGDNQPQHF
>TRBV2|15|.|.|TRBJ2-7
TGTGCCAGCAGTGATCGGAGTGAAAGCTCCTACGAGCAGTACTTC
CASSDRSESSYEQYF
>TRBV29-1|15|.|TRBD2|TRBJ2-1
TGCAGCGTTGTTGCCAGCGGGGGTCATTACAATGAGCAGTTCTTC
CSVVASGGHYNEQFF
>TRBV6-5|14|.|TRBD1|TRBJ1-2
TGTGCCACCCTGGTTGACAGGGGGAGTTCTGGCTACACCTTC
CATLVDRGSSGYTF
>TRBV6-2/TRBV6-3|14|.|.|TRBJ2-1
TGTGCCAGCAGTGCCCAAGGGGTTTACAATGAGCAGTTCTTC
CASSAQGVYNEQFF
>TRBV9|15|.|TRBD1|TRBJ1-4
TGTGCCAGCAGCGCCTGGGACAGCAGTAATGAAAAACTGTTTTTT
CASSAWDSSNEKLFF
>TRBV4-3|15|.|TRBD1|TRBJ1-6
TGCGCCAGCAGCGGAGACAGGGAAGAGGATTCACCCCTCCACTTT
CASSGDREEDSPLHF
>TRBV28|21|.|TRBD1|TRBJ1-5
TGTGCCAGCAGTTTCCCTGCTGATGACAGGGGGGTCGGTTCTGGCAATCAGCCCCAGCATTTT
CASSFPADDRGVGSGNQPQHF
>TRBV2|14|.|TRBD1|TRBJ1-5
TGTGCCAGCAGCACAGGGGGGGGCAATCAGCCCCAGCATTTT
CASSTGGGNQPQHF
>TRBV19|14|.|TRBD1|TRBJ1-5
TGTGCCACGGAGACAGGGGGCCGAGGTCAGCCCCAGCATTTT
CATETGGRGQPQHF
>TRBV30|13|.|TRBD1|TRBJ1-3
TGTGCCTGGAGGACAGGGACTGGAAACACCATATATTTT
CAWRTGTGNTIYF
>TRBV4-1|15|.|TRBD1|TRBJ1-2
TGCGCCAGCAGCCCGCCTGACAGGGCCGAGTATGGCTACACCTTC
CASSPPDRAEYGYTF
>TRBV27|16|few|TRBD2|TRBJ2-1
TGTGCCAGCAGTCCTTGGACTAGCGGGGGGGCAAATGAGCAGTTCTTC
CASSPWTSGGANEQFF
>TRBV30|17|.|.|TRBJ1-5
TGTGCCTGGAGCGTCCCCGGACAGAGAGGGCCCAATCAGCCCCAGCATTTT
CAWSVPGQRGPNQPQHF
>TRBV5-4|14|few|.|TRBJ2-7
TGTGCCAGCAGCTTGTCTCCCTACAGCTACGAGCAGTACTTC
CASSLSPYSYEQYF
>TRBV27|16|.|TRBD2|TRBJ2-2
TGTGCCAGCAGGCGGGGGGGCAGTTTGAACACCGGGGAGCTGTTTTTT
CASRRGGSLNTGELFF
>TRBV2|17|.|TRBD1|TRBJ1-6
TGTGCCAGCAGTGAATGGCAGGGGGACTCCTATAATTCACCCCTCCACTTT
CASSEWQGDSYNSPLHF
>TRBV7-3|13|.|.|TRBJ2-1
TGTGCCAGCAGCTTCGACTCCATGGGTGAGCAGTTCTTC
CASSFDSMGEQFF
>TRBV3-1/TRBV3-2|14|once|.|TRBJ1-6
TGTGCCAGCAGCCAAGGACAGATGAATTCACCCCTCCACTTT
CASSQGQMNSPLHF
>TRBV3-1/TRBV3-2|15|.|TRBD1|TRBJ1-1
TGTGCCAGCAGCCCGGGACAGGGATTGAACACTGAAGCTTTCTTT
CASSPGQGLNTEAFF
>TRBV28|14|.|.|TRBJ1-2
TGTGCCAGCAGTCGAGCGTATGCTAACTATGGCTACACCTTC
CASSRAYANYGYTF
>TRBV7-2|12|.|.|TRBJ1-3
TGTGCCAGCAGCTTTGGCGGAAACACCATATATTTT
CASSFGGNTIYF
>TRBV30|12|.|.|TRBJ2-4
TGTGCCTGGAGTCCTACCCGGTATCTTCAGTACTTC
CAWSPTRYLQYF
>TRBV3-1/TRBV3-2|12|.|.|TRBJ1-1
TGTGCCAGCAGCCAGGCCAACACTGAAGCTTTCTTT
CASSQANTEAFF
>TRBV6-6|16|.|TRBD1|TRBJ1-3
TGTGCCAGCAGTTACCTGGACAGGGGGTCTGGAAACACCATATATTTT
CASSYLDRGSGNTIYF
>TRBV7-2|15|few|TRBD2|TRBJ2-1
TGTGCCAGCAGCTACCGACTAGCGGGGGGGGATGAGCAGTTCTTC
CASSYRLAGGDEQFF
>TRBV5-6|15|.|TRBD1|TRBJ1-2
TGTGCCAGCAGCCCCGTAGGACAGGGGGCGCGTGGCTACACCTTC
CASSPVGQGARGYTF
>TRBV7-7|17|.|TRBD1|TRBJ1-6
TGTGCCAGCAGCTACTGGACAGGGGGAATTTATAATTCACCCCTCCACTTT
CASSYWTGGIYNSPLHF
>TRBV5-1|13|.|.|TRBJ1-1
TGCGCCAGCAGCGGCAGGCTGAACACTGAAGCTTTCTTT
CASSGRLNTEAFF
>TRBV2|13|.|.|TRBJ2-1
TGTGCCAGCATCGAGGGACTCTACAATGAGCAGTTCTTC
CASIEGLYNEQFF
>TRBV9|15|.|TRBD1|TRBJ1-1
TGTGCCAGCAGCGTACAGGGACAGCTGAACACTGAAGCTTTCTTT
CASSVQGQLNTEAFF
>TRBV5-5|14|.|.|TRBJ1-1
TGTGCCAGCAGCCGTACAGGTTTGAACACTGAAGCTTTCTTT
CASSRTGLNTEAFF
>TRBV5-5|13|.|TRBD1|TRBJ1-2
TGTGCCAGCAGCTACGGGACAGGGTCTGGCTACACCTTC
CASSYGTGSGYTF
>TRBV7-3|13|.|TRBD1|TRBJ1-2
TGTGCCAGCAGCTCGGGACAGGGGAATGGCTACACCTTC
CASSSGQGNGYTF
>TRBV7-8|15|.|.|TRBJ1-2
TGTGCCAGCAGCTCCCGAGGGGGGGCTAACTATGGCTACACCTTC
CASSSRGGANYGYTF
>TRBV14|15|.|.|TRBJ2-1
TGTGCCAGCAGCCAAGGACAGAACATTAACAATGAGCAGTTCTTC
CASSQGQNINNEQFF
>TRBV4-3|15|.|.|TRBJ1-5
TGCGCCAGCAGCCAAGATCCCGGGTTTAATCAGCCCCAGCATTTT
CASSQDPGFNQPQHF
>TRBV18|16|.|TRBD1|TRBJ2-1
TGTGCCAGCTCACCACCTCTACAGGGGGAAGAAAATGAGCAGTTCTTC
CASSPPLQGEENEQFF
>TRBV5-1|15|once|TRBD1|TRBJ1-1
TGCGCCAGCAGCTCGATTACAGGGGGGAGCACTGAAGCTTTCTTT
CASSSITGGSTEAFF
>TRBV3-1/TRBV3-2|13|.|.|TRBJ1-2
TGTGCCAGCAGCCCGATACCAGATGATGGCTACACCTTC
CASSPIPDDGYTF
>TRBV6-5|13|.|.|TRBJ2-1
TGTGCCAGCAGCCCGGGACTTTGGAATGAGCAGTTCTTC
CASSPGLWNEQFF
>TRBV4-1|14|.|.|TRBJ2-5
TGCGCCAGCAGCCGAGGCAGCTCCCAAGAGACCCAGTACTTC
CASSRGSSQETQYF